Presented here are 21 T cell receptor beta chains from one specimen sequenced in a study of PD-1 blockade in classical Hodgkin lymphoma (dated by TCRdb to 2018 to 2021). The method was the immunoSEQ multiplex PCR assay. TCRdb stores this immuneACCESS table with in-frame sequences only. Part of the clones is absent; in the studies checked, under half of the shortfall reflects unresolved V genes, and no reason is known for the rest. The sample yields 35,000 to 45,000 clones; almost 70% were counted once. 13% to 15% of the sample goes to the ten largest clones. Taken with the paper, the label for time point translates to: cycle 2 day 1 (C2D1) of nivolumab. Every trial patient had relapsed following autologous stem cell transplantation, and prior brentuximab vedotin exposure was what differed among cohorts A, B and C. The sequencing used peripheral blood mononuclear cells (PBMCs), collected before the second cycle of nivolumab. The receptors come from a human donor with classical Hodgkin lymphoma.

The V gene is TRBV7-1, the J gene TRBJ1-2; D may be TRBD1 (5 bases). TRBV7-1 has ORF status, its function being uncertain. V lost 6 bases and J lost 2, with 13 bases in between. This CDR3 region has 14 residues. The CDR3 DNA is TGTGCCAGCAGTGACACAGCAGGGAACTATGGCTACACCTTC. This sequence encodes CASSDTAGNYGYTF.

As regards this clone: A junction boundary mismatches the germline segment, possibly from a read error. This sequence joins TRBV29-1 and TRBJ2-7; D possibly matches TRBD1 or TRBD2 (5 bases each). The germline gives CDR1 SQVTM, CDR2 ANQGSEA. The CDR3 has 10 residues. CDR3 sequence (DNA): TGCAGCGTTGAACCAGGGATGGGGGTCTTC. This translates into CSVEPGMGVF.

The V and J genes are TRBV30 and TRBJ2-2; D is ambiguous. This CDR3 region has 14 residues. In germline, CDR1 is GTSNPN, CDR2 SVGIG (reference sequence). V gave up 3 bases and J gave up 0 bases, with 8 bases separating them. In DNA, the CDR3 is TGTGCCTGGAGCCTCGAAGCGAACACCGGGGAGCTGTTTTTT. Encoded protein: CAWSLEANTGELFF.

The chain combines TRBV7-9 with TRBJ2-3, with TRBD2 identical over 10 bases. Germline V gene data show CDR1 as SEHNR and CDR2 as FQNEAQ (reference sequence). Trimming removed 4 bases from V and 5 bases from J; junction bases left unmatched: 9. The CDR3 length is 16 residues. The CDR3 nucleotides are TGTGCCAGCAGCTCGCCACTAGCGGGAAATGGAGATACGCAGTATTTT. Translation gives CASSSPLAGNGDTQYF.

The CDR3 nucleotides read TGTGCCAGCAGTTGGAGGGGCGCGAACACCGGGGAGCTGTTTTTT. Its protein is CASSWRGANTGELFF. The chain carries TRBV2 and TRBJ2-2; D is possibly TRBD2 (6 bases). The V end lost 5 bases, the J end lost 0 bases, and 10 bases lay between the germline ends. The CDR3 sequence is 15 residues long. Germline CDR1 SNHLY, CDR2 FYNNEI.

The V and J genes are TRBV6-5 and TRBJ2-3; possible D gene TRBD1, 6 bases. CDR1 is MNHEY, CDR2 SVGAGI, per germline. Trimming shortened V by 2 bases and J by 2 bases, and 11 bases separated the two germline ends. The CDR3 loop spans 15 amino acids. CDR3 protein: CASSYQDSHTDTQYF. The CDR3 region has the DNA TGTGCCAGCAGTTACCAGGACAGTCACACAGATACGCAGTATTTT.

V and J are TRBV11-2 and TRBJ2-5; 13 nucleotides match TRBD2. In germline, CDR1 is SGHAT, CDR2 FQNNGV. The CDR3 has 16 residues. Trimming removed 5 bases from V and 2 bases from J; junction bases left unmatched: 5. CDR3 coding DNA: TGTGCCAGCAGCAACCGACTAGCGGGGGGACAAGAGACCCAGTACTTC. Translating gives CASSNRLAGGQETQYF.

V usage is TRBV27 and J usage is TRBJ2-1; 8 bases map to TRBD2. The CDR3 length is 14 residues. V was pared by 6 bases and J by 7 bases, with 8 bases of the junction left unmatched. Per the germline V gene, CDR1 is MNHEY and CDR2 is SMNVEV (reference sequence). The DNA of the CDR3 is TGTGCCAGCAGACAGCGGGGGCCTGGGAATGAGCAGTTCTTC. Protein: CASRQRGPGNEQFF.

V usage is TRBV18 and J usage is TRBJ1-1, with D perhaps matching TRBD1 (5 bases). CDR3 length: 14 residues. The V gene lost 5 bases and the J gene lost 2 bases, with 12 bases spanning the gap. Germline-derived CDR1 and CDR2 are KGHSH and LQKENI. CDR3 region: CASSGQGYNTEAFF. The CDR3, as DNA: TGTGCCAGCTCAGGGCAGGGTTATAACACTGAAGCTTTCTTT.

The chain has TRBV7-9 and TRBJ2-1; 7 nucleotides align to TRBD1. Germline CDR1 SEHNR, CDR2 FQNEAQ (reference sequence). V shed 2 bases and J 9 bases; nucleotides not matched to a gene: 4. This CDR3 region has 13 residues. CDR3 sequence reads: CASSLRGQSEQFF. Written as DNA, the CDR3 is TGTGCCAGCAGCTTAAGGGGGCAAAGTGAGCAGTTCTTC.

V and J are TRBV19 and TRBJ2-2; 7 bases align to TRBD2. The germline V gene has CDR1 LNHDA and CDR2 SQIVND (reference sequence). V trimming: 6 bases; J trimming: 9 bases; junction bases outside the gene matches: 10. The CDR3 has 14 residues. For the CDR3, the DNA is TGTGCCAGTAGCGTGGGGACTATACACCGGGAGCTGTTTTTT. It yields the protein CASSVGTIHRELFF.

The rearrangement uses TRBV6-4 and TRBJ1-6; 7 bases agree with TRBD1. Germline CDR1 reads MRHNA; CDR2 reads SNTAGT. The CDR3 is 15 residues long. The trim removed 10 bases at V and 6 bases at J, leaving 12 bases unmatched. This CDR3 reads CATLQGQHFNSPLHF. The CDR3 DNA sequence: TGTGCCACCCTACAGGGACAGCATTTTAATTCACCCCTCCACTTT.

This clone turned up a few times. V is TRBV27 and J is TRBJ1-2; 9 nucleotides align to TRBD1. The CDR3 loop spans 16 amino acids. The germline V gene has CDR1 MNHEY and CDR2 SMNVEV (reference sequence). V was clipped by 5 bases and J by 2 bases; unmatched bases: 9. CDR3 region: CASSASGTGMNYGYTF. In DNA, the CDR3 is TGTGCCAGCAGTGCCTCCGGGACAGGGATGAACTATGGCTACACCTTC.

This chain uses TRBV6-6 with TRBJ1-2; a weak D match, TRBD1 (6 bases). This CDR3 has 13 residues. Germline assignment: CDR1 MNHNY and CDR2 SVGAGI (reference sequence). Trimming took off 0 bases at V and 4 bases at J, with 6 bases between the two ends. The CDR3 region has the DNA TGTGCCAGCAGTTACTCAGGGGGCTATGGCTACACCTTC. Protein product: CASSYSGGYGYTF.

The chain is built from TRBV10-1 and TRBJ2-7, with D maybe TRBD1 (6 bases). Trimming stripped 1 base from V and 5 bases from J, with 9 bases between. This CDR3 comprises 13 residues. Looked up from germline, CDR1 is WNHNN and CDR2 is SYGVQD (reference sequence). CDR3 in DNA: TGCGCCAGCAGTGAGTACAGGGACCACGAGCAGTACTTC. Protein sequence: CASSEYRDHEQYF.

J is TRBJ2-3 and V is TRBV10-3; perhaps TRBD1 as D (6 bases). V lost 3 bases to trimming and J lost 7 bases, with 8 bases between them. This CDR3 region has 12 residues. The germline gives CDR1 ENHRY, CDR2 SYGVKD. In DNA form, the CDR3 reads TGTGCCATCAGTGATGGGGGCAATACGCAGTATTTT. This encodes CAISDGGNTQYF.

The rearrangement links TRBV6-5 to TRBJ1-4; D remains ambiguous. This CDR3 is built from 12 residues. The germline V gene encodes CDR1 MNHEY and CDR2 SVGAGI. Trimming stripped 0 bases from V and 10 bases from J, with 6 bases between. Written as DNA, the CDR3 is TGTGCCAGCAGTTACTCCGGGAGAAAACTGTTTTTT. The encoded protein is CASSYSGRKLFF.

The rearrangement links TRBV7-6 to TRBJ1-4, with D possibly being TRBD1 (5 bases). The V gene's germline CDR1 is SGHVS and CDR2 FNYEAQ. The V and J ends lost 6 bases and 2 bases respectively, with 10 bases between them. The CDR3 is 14 residues long. The CDR3 coding sequence is TGTGCCAGCAGTGTACAGGACACTAATGAAAAACTGTTTTTT. This gives the protein CASSVQDTNEKLFF.

The chain combines TRBV4-1 with TRBJ2-5; 8 nucleotides line up with TRBD2. The V and J ends lost 4 bases and 1 base, in that order; junction bases with no gene match: 8. CDR1 and CDR2 from the germline V gene are MGHRA and YSYEKL. This CDR3 spans 16 amino acids. This CDR3 is CASSPNTGTSQETQYF. The CDR3 coding sequence is TGCGCCAGCAGCCCCAATACCGGGACTAGCCAAGAGACCCAGTACTTC.

The chain carries TRBV4-3 and TRBJ2-2, with 8 bases that match TRBD2. The CDR3 is 17 amino acids. The junction had 9 bases not matched to a gene; V was cut back by 2 bases and J by 4 bases. Looked up from germline, CDR1 is LGHNA and CDR2 is YSLEER. The CDR3 coding sequence is TGCGCCAGCAGCCAAAGGGTAGCGGGGCTCCTCACCGGGGAGCTGTTTTTT. Its translation is CASSQRVAGLLTGELFF.

This chain joins TRBV2 and TRBJ2-7; a weak D match, TRBD1 (6 bases). Germline CDR1 reads SNHLY; CDR2 reads FYNNEI. The CDR3 is 14 amino acids. The germline V and J ends were trimmed by 3 bases and 0 bases, with 9 bases remaining between them. The CDR3 loop reads CASSDQGSSYEQYF. The CDR3 nucleotides read TGTGCCAGCAGTGACCAGGGGAGCTCCTACGAGCAGTACTTC.